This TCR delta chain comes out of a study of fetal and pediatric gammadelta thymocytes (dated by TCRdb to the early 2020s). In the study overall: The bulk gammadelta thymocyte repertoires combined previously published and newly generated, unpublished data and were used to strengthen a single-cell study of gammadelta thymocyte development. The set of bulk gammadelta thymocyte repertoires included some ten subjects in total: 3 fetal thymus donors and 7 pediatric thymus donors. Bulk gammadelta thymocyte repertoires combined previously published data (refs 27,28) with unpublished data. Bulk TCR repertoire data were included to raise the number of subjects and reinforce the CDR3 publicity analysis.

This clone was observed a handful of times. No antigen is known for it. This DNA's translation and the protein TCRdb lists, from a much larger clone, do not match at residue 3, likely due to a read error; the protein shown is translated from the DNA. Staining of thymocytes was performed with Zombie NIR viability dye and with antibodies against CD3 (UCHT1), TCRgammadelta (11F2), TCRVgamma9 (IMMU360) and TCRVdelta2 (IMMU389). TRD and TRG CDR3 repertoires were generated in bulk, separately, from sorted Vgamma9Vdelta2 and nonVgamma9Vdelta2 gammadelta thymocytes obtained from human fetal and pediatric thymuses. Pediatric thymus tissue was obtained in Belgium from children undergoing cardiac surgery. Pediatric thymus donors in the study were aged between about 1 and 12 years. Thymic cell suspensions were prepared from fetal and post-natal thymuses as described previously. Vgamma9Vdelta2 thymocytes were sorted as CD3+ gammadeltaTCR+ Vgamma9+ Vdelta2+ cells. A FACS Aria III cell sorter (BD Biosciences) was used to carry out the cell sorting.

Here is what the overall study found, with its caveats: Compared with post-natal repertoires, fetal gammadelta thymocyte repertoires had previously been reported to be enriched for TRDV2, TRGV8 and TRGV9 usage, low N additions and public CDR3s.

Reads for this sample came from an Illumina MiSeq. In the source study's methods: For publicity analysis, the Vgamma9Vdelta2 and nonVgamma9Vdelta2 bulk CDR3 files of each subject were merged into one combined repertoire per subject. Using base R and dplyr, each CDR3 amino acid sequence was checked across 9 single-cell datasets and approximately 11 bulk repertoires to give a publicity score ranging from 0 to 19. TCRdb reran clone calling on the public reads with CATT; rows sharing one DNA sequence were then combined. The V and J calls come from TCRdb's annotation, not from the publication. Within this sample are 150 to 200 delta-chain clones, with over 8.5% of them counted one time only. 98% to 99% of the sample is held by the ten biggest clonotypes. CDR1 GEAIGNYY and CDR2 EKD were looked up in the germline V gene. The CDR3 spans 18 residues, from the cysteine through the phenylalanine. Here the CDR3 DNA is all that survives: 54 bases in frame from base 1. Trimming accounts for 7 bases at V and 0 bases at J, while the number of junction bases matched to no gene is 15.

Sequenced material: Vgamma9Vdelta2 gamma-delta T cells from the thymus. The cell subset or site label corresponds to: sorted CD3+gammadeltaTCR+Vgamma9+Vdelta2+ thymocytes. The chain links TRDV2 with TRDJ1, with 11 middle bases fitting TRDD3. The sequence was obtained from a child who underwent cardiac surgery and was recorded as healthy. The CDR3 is CAWDATWGIHLDTDKLIF. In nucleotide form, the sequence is TGTGCCTGGGACGCGACCTGGGGGATACACTTAGACACCGATAAACTCATCTTT.